This TCR beta chain was captured by sequencing in a study of T cells after yellow fever vaccination. In its sample, this clonotype was seen a few times. Its specificity is unknown. One end of the junction does not line up with germline, which may come from a read error. Study-level points and caveats: Across the CD4 and CD8 compartments, a small share of clonotypes was present in both. In post-booster samples, most primary-vaccination clones reappeared (about 95% CD4, about 90% CD8).

Germline V lookup: CDR1 SSHAT, CDR2 FNYEAQ (reference sequence). This CDR3 contains 15 residues. Making TCR cDNA involved 5'RACE template switching, which added UMIs and a universal primer site. TCRdb reprocessed the 5' RACE reads via MiXCR and lists one record per CDR3 protein. The data show 100,000 to 150,000 distinct CDR3 sequences, 6.5% to 8% seen once. The chain recombines TRBV7-7 with TRBJ1-3; 10 nucleotides agree with TRBD1. This clonotype was sampled from a man younger than 30 who received the YFV17D yellow fever vaccine. Sequences were derived from CD4+ T cells sorted from PBMCs, sampled more than 8 days after the first yellow fever vaccination. CDR3: CASSRGQGYGNTIYF. The CDR3 region has the DNA TGTGCTAGCAGCCGGGGACAGGGGTACGGAAACACCATATATTTT.